This T cell receptor (beta chain) was captured in a study of shared clonotypes between healthy human individuals. Overall study context: The donors, two women and three men, were aged 18 to 49.

CDR1 and CDR2 (germline): SGHRS, YFSETQ. V was pared by 1 base and J by 0 bases, with 6 bases between. The CDR3 loop spans 14 amino acids. This clone has only one observation. This specimen includes other DNA sequences encoding the same CDR3. Assay used: immunoSEQ multiplex PCR; TCRdb lists only in-frame clones, some missing. The sample includes 2 million to 2.5 million clones, more than 80% of them seen just once. The chain employs TRBV5-1 and TRBJ2-3, with D unclear. The material sequenced was naive CD4+ T cells from PBMCs. Noted subset: CD45RA+ positively selected. The source of this sequence is a man aged 18 to 29 in good health. Some clones in this sample may be carry-over from other donors' samples. CDR3 in amino acids: CASSLSDSTDTQYF. In DNA form, the CDR3 reads TGCGCCAGCAGCTTGTCAGATAGCACAGATACGCAGTATTTT.